What follows is one TCR beta chain and its context. The sample belongs to a study of response to subunit inactivated influenza vaccine. Germline V CDR1 and CDR2: SGHRS, YFSETQ. The V gene lost 4 bases and the J gene lost 0 bases, with 16 bases spanning the gap. The CDR3 length is 16 residues. TCRdb reanalysed the RT-PCR reads using MiXCR and keeps one entry per CDR3 protein. Of about 650,000 distinct CDR3 sequences listed, around 15% were seen once; the top ten hold around 7.6%. The chain recombines TRBV5-1 with TRBJ2-5, with D possibly matching TRBD2 (6 bases). The source of this sequence is a man in his fifties who received an inactivated influenza vaccine. This specimen was PBMCs from blood, taken less than 15 days before vaccination. CDR3 region: CASSALDGGYQETQYF. The CDR3 DNA reads TGCGCCAGCAGCGCCCTGGACGGGGGTTACCAAGAGACCCAGTACTTC.